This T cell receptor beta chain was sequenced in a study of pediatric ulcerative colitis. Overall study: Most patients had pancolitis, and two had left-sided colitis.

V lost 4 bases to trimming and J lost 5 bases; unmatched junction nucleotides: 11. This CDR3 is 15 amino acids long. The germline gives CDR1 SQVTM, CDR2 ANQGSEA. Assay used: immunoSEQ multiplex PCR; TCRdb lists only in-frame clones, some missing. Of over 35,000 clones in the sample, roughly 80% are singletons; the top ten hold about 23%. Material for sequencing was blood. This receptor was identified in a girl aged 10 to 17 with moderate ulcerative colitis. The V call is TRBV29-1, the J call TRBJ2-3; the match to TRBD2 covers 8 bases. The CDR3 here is CSVGLRAGAGDTQYF. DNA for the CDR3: TGCAGCGTTGGGTTGCGAGCGGGGGCAGGAGATACGCAGTATTTT.